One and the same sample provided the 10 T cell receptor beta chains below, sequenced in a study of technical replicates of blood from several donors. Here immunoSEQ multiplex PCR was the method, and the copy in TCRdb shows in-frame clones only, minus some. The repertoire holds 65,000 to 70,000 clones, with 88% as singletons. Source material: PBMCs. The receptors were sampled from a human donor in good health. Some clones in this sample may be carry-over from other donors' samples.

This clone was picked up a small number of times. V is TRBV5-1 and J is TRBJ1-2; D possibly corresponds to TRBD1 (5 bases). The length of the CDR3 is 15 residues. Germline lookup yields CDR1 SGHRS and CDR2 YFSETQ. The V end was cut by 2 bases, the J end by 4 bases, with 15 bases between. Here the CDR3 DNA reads TGCGCCAGCAGCTTCGGCCCCGGGGGAGCCTATGGCTACACCTTC. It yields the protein CASSFGPGGAYGYTF.

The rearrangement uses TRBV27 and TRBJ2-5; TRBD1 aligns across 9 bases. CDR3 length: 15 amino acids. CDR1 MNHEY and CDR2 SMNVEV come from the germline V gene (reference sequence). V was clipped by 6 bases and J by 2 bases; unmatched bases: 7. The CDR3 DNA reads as TGTGCCAGCAGATATGGACAGGGGCCACAAGAGACCCAGTACTTC. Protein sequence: CASRYGQGPQETQYF.

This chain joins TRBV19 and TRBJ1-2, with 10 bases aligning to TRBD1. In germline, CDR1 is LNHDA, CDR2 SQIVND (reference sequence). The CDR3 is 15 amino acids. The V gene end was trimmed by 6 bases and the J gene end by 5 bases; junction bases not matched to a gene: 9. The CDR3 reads CASRTRQGAWYGYTF. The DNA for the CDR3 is TGTGCCAGTAGGACCAGACAGGGGGCGTGGTATGGCTACACCTTC.

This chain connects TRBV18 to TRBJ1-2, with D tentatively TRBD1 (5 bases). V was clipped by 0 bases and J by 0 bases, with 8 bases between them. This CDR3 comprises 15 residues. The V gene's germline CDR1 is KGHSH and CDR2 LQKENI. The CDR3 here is CASSPPGVPNYGYTF. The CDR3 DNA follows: TGTGCCAGCTCACCACCAGGGGTTCCTAACTATGGCTACACCTTC.

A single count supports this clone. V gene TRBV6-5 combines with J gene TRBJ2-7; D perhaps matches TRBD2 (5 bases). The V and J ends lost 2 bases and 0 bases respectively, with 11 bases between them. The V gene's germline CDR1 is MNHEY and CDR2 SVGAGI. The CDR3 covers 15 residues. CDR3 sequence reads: CASSYKRTYSYEQYF. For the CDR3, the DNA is TGTGCCAGCAGTTACAAGCGGACTTACTCCTACGAGCAGTACTTC.

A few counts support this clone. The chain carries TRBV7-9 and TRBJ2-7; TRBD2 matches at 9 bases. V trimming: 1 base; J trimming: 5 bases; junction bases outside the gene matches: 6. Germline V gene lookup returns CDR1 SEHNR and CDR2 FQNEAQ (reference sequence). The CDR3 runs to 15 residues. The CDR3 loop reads CASSLEVSGSNEQYF. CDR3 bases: TGTGCCAGCAGCTTAGAAGTTAGCGGGAGTAACGAGCAGTACTTC.

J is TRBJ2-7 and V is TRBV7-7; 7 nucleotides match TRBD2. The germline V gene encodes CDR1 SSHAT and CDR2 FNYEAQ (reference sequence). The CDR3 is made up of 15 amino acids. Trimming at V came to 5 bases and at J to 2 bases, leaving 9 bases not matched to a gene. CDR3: CASSRAPGGTYEQYF. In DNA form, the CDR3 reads TGTGCCAGCAGCCGCGCGCCGGGGGGAACCTACGAGCAGTACTTC.

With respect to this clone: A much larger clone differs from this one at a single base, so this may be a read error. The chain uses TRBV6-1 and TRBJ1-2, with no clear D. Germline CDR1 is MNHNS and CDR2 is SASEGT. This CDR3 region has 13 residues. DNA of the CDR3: TGTGCCAACAGTGAAAGAAGCAGGTCTGGCTACACCTTC. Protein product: CANSERSRSGYTF.

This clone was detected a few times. The CDR3 DNA is TGTGCCAGCAGCGAGGGTATAGATACGCAGTATTTT. Its translation is CASSEGIDTQYF. This chain joins TRBV2 and TRBJ2-3; the D gene is possibly TRBD2 (5 bases). Germline values: CDR1 SNHLY, CDR2 FYNNEI. Trimming shortened V by 6 bases and J by 5 bases, and 9 bases separated the two germline ends. CDR3 length equals 12 residues.

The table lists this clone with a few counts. CDR3 DNA: TGTGAAAGCGGGGGGGCTGGAGATACGCAGTATTTT. Encoded protein: CESGGAGDTQYF. The rearrangement joins TRBV7-9 to TRBJ2-3; TRBD2 matches 10 bases. The CDR3 consists of 12 residues. Germline lookup yields CDR1 SEHNR and CDR2 FQNEAQ (reference sequence).